The sequence of this T cell receptor (beta chain) was determined in a study of neurological immune-mediated disorders. Via MiXCR, TCRdb re-called the 5' RACE reads, giving one row per CDR3 protein. The table includes tens of thousands of distinct CDR3 sequences, about 5% detected once. CDR1 is MNHNS and CDR2 is SASEGT in the germline V gene. V gave up 6 bases and J gave up 4 bases, with 15 bases separating them. CDR3 size: 14 residues. The source of this sequence is a young woman with multiple sclerosis. What was sequenced was CD4+ T cells from blood. This rearrangement joins TRBV6-1 to TRBJ1-2; D is perhaps TRBD1 (5 bases). DNA for the CDR3: TGTGCCAGCAGACGGGTCCAGGGAAGCTATGGCTACACCTTC. It is translated as CASRRVQGSYGYTF.